These 17 T cell receptor beta chains share one sample of origin, sequenced in a study of shared clonotypes between healthy human individuals. Only in-frame clones appear in the TCRdb table, and some are missing; sequencing was by immunoSEQ multiplex PCR. This table holds 2 million to 3 million clones, 85% to 95% found once. Sequencing was done on a sample of naive CD4+ T cells sorted from blood. Subset: CD45RA+ positively selected. The source of these receptors is a man aged 18 to 30 in good health.

The chain recombines TRBV10-3 with TRBJ1-2, with TRBD1 matching 8 bases. Germline CDR1 is ENHRY and CDR2 is SYGVKD. Trimming took 6 bases from V and 4 from J; bases not matched to a gene: 10. The CDR3 sequence is 15 residues long. CDR3 nucleotides: TGTGCCATCAGCCCGGGACAGGCTAACCTCTATGGCTACACCTTC. It encodes CAISPGQANLYGYTF.

This chain uses TRBV5-6 with TRBJ1-1; unclear D gene. Germline V gene sequence: CDR1 SGHDT, CDR2 YYEEEE. This CDR3 has 14 residues. V lost 0 bases and J lost 4, with 10 bases in between. The CDR3 coding sequence is TGTGCCAGCAGCTTGGTTGAGAGGAGCACTGAAGCTTTCTTT. This codes for CASSLVERSTEAFF.

This chain links TRBV6-5 with TRBJ2-1, with 8 bases identical to TRBD2. The V gene end was trimmed by 2 bases and the J gene end by 7 bases; junction bases not matched to a gene: 7. Germline values: CDR1 MNHEY, CDR2 SVGAGI. The CDR3 is 15 amino acids. In nucleotides, the CDR3 is TGTGCCAGCAGTTACGACGGACTAGCTGGGAATGAGCAGTTCTTC. It encodes CASSYDGLAGNEQFF.

The chain joins TRBV30 to TRBJ2-5; 9 bases agree with TRBD2. CDR1 is GTSNPN, CDR2 SVGIG, per germline (reference sequence). Trimming cost V 0 bases and J 4 bases; bases outside gene matches: 18. The CDR3 runs 19 residues. CDR3 loop: CAWSVLLIRGRAGGETQYF. CDR3 nucleotides: TGTGCCTGGAGTGTCCTCCTGATCCGCGGGAGGGCCGGGGGAGAGACCCAGTACTTC.

Concerning this clone itself: Different DNA sequences within this sample yield the same CDR3. The chain joins TRBV5-1 to TRBJ1-4; 7 positions match TRBD1. Germline V lookup: CDR1 SGHRS, CDR2 YFSETQ. The CDR3 has 14 amino acids. Losses at the gene ends were 4 bases for V and 2 bases for J; bases not matched to a gene: 2. The CDR3: CASSRDSTNEKLFF. In nucleotides, the CDR3 is TGCGCCAGCAGCCGGGACAGCACTAATGAAAAACTGTTTTTT.

The chain recombines TRBV5-6 with TRBJ2-4, with D unresolved. CDR1 SGHDT and CDR2 YYEEEE come from the germline V gene. Trimming left V 3 bases short and J 3 bases short, with 13 bases between. The CDR3 has 15 amino acids. CDR3 DNA: TGTGCCAGCAGCTCGATACAAGGAAACAAAAACATTCAGTACTTC. It yields the protein CASSSIQGNKNIQYF.

The sample holds a few counts of this clone. The same CDR3 is also encoded by other DNA sequences in this sample. The chain carries TRBV11-2 and TRBJ2-3; no clear D gene. V was trimmed by 1 base and J by 1 base, leaving 3 bases between them. CDR1 SGHAT and CDR2 FQNNGV come from the germline V gene. The CDR3 consists of 13 residues. The CDR3 loop reads CASSLAGTDTQYF. The CDR3 coding sequence is TGTGCCAGCAGCTTAGCCGGCACAGATACGCAGTATTTT.

The V and J genes are TRBV2 and TRBJ1-5, with no clear D. V dropped 4 bases and J dropped 7 bases, with 17 bases sitting between them. The CDR3 length is 15 residues. CDR1 and CDR2 from the germline V gene are SNHLY and FYNNEI. The CDR3 DNA is TGTGCCAGCAGTGGAAGTACAGCCAGAGGCCAGCCCCAGCATTTT. Amino acid sequence: CASSGSTARGQPQHF.

This clone has just a few counts. Other DNA sequences in the sample encode the same CDR3. The chain combines TRBV9 with TRBJ2-2; 13 nucleotides align to TRBD2. CDR1 is SGDLS and CDR2 is YYNGEE in the germline V gene. Trimming removed 3 bases from V and 5 bases from J; junction bases left unmatched: 1. The CDR3 is made up of 15 amino acids. The CDR3 protein is CASSAGLAGTGELFF. For the CDR3, the DNA is TGTGCCAGCAGCGCGGGACTAGCGGGGACCGGGGAGCTGTTTTTT.

This clone was recorded once. The chain has TRBV9 and TRBJ2-5; 15 nucleotides align to TRBD2. Trimming removed 3 bases from V and 4 bases from J; junction bases left unmatched: 13. The CDR3 runs to 19 residues. The germline CDR1 and CDR2 sequences are SGDLS and YYNGEE. CDR3 nucleotides: TGTGCCAGCAGCGGAACCGGGACTAGCGGGGGGCGGTCTGGAGAGACCCAGTACTTC. Protein sequence: CASSGTGTSGGRSGETQYF.

The genes are TRBV11-2 and TRBJ2-2; 9 nucleotides agree with TRBD2. J gave up 4 bases and V 4 bases, and 7 bases lay outside the gene matches. This CDR3 has 16 amino acids. Germline V gene lookup returns CDR1 SGHAT and CDR2 FQNNGV. The CDR3 spells CASSSKREAVTGELFF. For the CDR3, the DNA is TGTGCCAGCAGCTCAAAGCGGGAGGCCGTCACCGGGGAGCTGTTTTTT.

V is TRBV10-3 and J is TRBJ1-2; no reliable D call. Germline V gene sequence: CDR1 ENHRY, CDR2 SYGVKD. This CDR3 contains 15 residues. Trimming cost V 2 bases and J 0 bases, with 10 bases left between them. DNA for the CDR3: TGTGCCATCAGTGAGCGGATAGATTCTAACTATGGCTACACCTTC. The encoded protein is CAISERIDSNYGYTF.

Comments on this clone: The CDR3 carries no conserved terminal phenylalanine or tryptophan, so it likely arises from a read error. Because the CDR3's place on the DNA is in doubt, the DNA is left out and the CDR3 is given as listed by TCRdb. V usage is TRBV1 and J usage is TRBJ1-2. TRBV1 is reported as a pseudogene. With termini counted, the CDR3 has 9 amino acids. CDR3 loop: CTSHGKGMG.

For this clone: The same CDR3 also results from other DNA sequences found in this sample. The chain recombines TRBV5-1 with TRBJ1-1, with D possibly being TRBD1 (6 bases). The V gene's germline CDR1 is SGHRS and CDR2 YFSETQ. Trimming shortened V by 0 bases and J by 5 bases, and 11 bases separated the two germline ends. The CDR3 has 14 amino acids. The CDR3 DNA follows: TGCGCCAGCAGCTTGGAGGGGGGCGGGACTGAAGCTTTCTTT. Its translation: CASSLEGGGTEAFF.

This clone appeared a single time. The V gene is TRBV11-3, the J gene TRBJ1-1; D is uncertain. The ends were cut back, 0 bases at V and 6 bases at J, with 8 bases in the middle. Germline lookup yields CDR1 SGHNT and CDR2 YENEEA. The CDR3 is 13 amino acids. CDR3: CASSLDSRAEAFF. CDR3 nucleotides: TGTGCCAGCAGCTTAGATAGTAGAGCTGAAGCTTTCTTT.

A few counts support this clone. This chain links TRBV25-1 with TRBJ1-1; the D gene is possibly TRBD1 (5 bases). Germline V lookup: CDR1 MGHDK, CDR2 SYGVNS. This CDR3 comprises 13 residues. The ends were cut back, 4 bases at V and 4 bases at J, with 10 bases in the middle. The CDR3 loop is CASSGAGGTEAFF. As DNA, the CDR3 is TGTGCCAGCAGTGGGGCTGGGGGCACTGAAGCTTTCTTT.

This chain uses TRBV7-3 with TRBJ1-2; possibly TRBD1 for D (5 bases). The CDR3 has 13 residues. Germline CDR1 SGHTA, CDR2 FQGTGA. With 6 bases removed from V and 2 bases from J, the gap between germline ends came to 10 bases. This CDR3 is CASSLKGNYGYTF. CDR3 sequence (DNA): TGTGCCAGCAGTTTGAAGGGGAACTATGGCTACACCTTC.